These 13 T cell receptor beta chains came from one sample sequenced in a study of T cells after yellow fever vaccination. MiXCR was run by TCRdb on the 5' RACE reads, yielding one entry per CDR3 protein. This table holds around 250,000 distinct CDR3 sequences, less than 9% found once. The sequences come from CD4+ T cells sorted from PBMCs, collected 15 days after the yellow fever booster vaccination. The receptors stem from a man aged 25-40 years who received the YFV17D yellow fever vaccine.

The chain has TRBV6-5 and TRBJ2-7; 7 positions agree with TRBD2. Losses at the gene ends were 2 bases for V and 2 bases for J; bases not matched to a gene: 3. Germline V gene data show CDR1 as MNHEY and CDR2 as SVGAGI. CDR3 length: 14 residues. This CDR3 is CASSYGRETYEQYF. CDR3 in DNA: TGTGCCAGCAGTTACGGGCGGGAGACCTACGAGCAGTACTTC.

This clonotype was observed many times. The CDR3 protein is CASGWRSSYNEQFF. The CDR3 DNA follows: TGTGCCAGTGGTTGGAGGAGCTCCTACAATGAGCAGTTCTTC. The chain employs TRBV6-2 or TRBV6-3 and TRBJ2-1; TRBD2 is a possible D gene (5 bases). Germline CDR1 MNHEY, CDR2 SVGEGT. The CDR3 sequence is 14 residues long. V was trimmed by 9 bases and J by 0 bases, leaving 12 bases between them.

This clonotype has more than one count but fewer than ten. The rearrangement uses TRBV20-1 and TRBJ1-5; a weak D match, TRBD1 (6 bases). V lost 4 bases and J 3 bases, leaving 10 bases between the germline ends. Germline CDR1 DFQATT, CDR2 SNEGSKA (reference sequence). The CDR3 spans 13 residues. The CDR3 nucleotides are TGCAGTGCTATCGGACAGTACAATCAGCCCCAGCATTTT. It yields the protein CSAIGQYNQPQHF.

This clonotype was detected ten times or more. The gene calls are TRBV6-2 or TRBV6-3 and TRBJ2-1; D not certain. Germline-derived CDR1 and CDR2 are MNHEY and SVGEGT. The CDR3 consists of 11 residues. The V end was cut by 2 bases, the J end by 7 bases, with 3 bases between. The DNA for the CDR3 is TGTGCCAGCAGTTACCCGAATGAGCAGTTCTTC. It translates to CASSYPNEQFF.

This clonotype appeared a single time. It may be a read error: a sequence one base away is much more abundant. The rearrangement joins TRBV7-2 to TRBJ2-7, with D possibly being TRBD1 (5 bases). Germline loops: CDR1 SGHTA, CDR2 FQGNSA. CDR3 size: 13 residues. In DNA form, the CDR3 reads TGTGCCAGAAGCTTAGTACAGGCCTACGAGCAGTACTTC. It encodes CARSLVQAYEQYF.

This clonotype has a count of ten or more. This rearrangement joins TRBV5-4 to TRBJ2-5, with 11 bases fitting TRBD2. The CDR3 length is 16 residues. The trim removed 1 base at V and 2 bases at J, leaving 4 bases unmatched. Germline lookup yields CDR1 SGHNT and CDR2 YYREEE (reference sequence). CDR3 nucleotides: TGTGCCAGCAGCTTGAGGGGACTAGCGGATCAAGAGACCCAGTACTTC. Translated, it gives CASSLRGLADQETQYF.

This clonotype was detected ten times or more. The V gene is TRBV20-1, the J gene TRBJ2-5; maybe TRBD1 (5 bases). In germline, CDR1 is DFQATT, CDR2 SNEGSKA (reference sequence). The V and J ends lost 1 base and 5 bases respectively, with 14 bases between them. This CDR3 is 14 amino acids long. CDR3 amino acids: CSARVQGAFETQYF. As DNA, the CDR3 is TGCAGTGCTAGAGTTCAGGGTGCCTTTGAGACCCAGTACTTC.

This clonotype was observed a handful of times. J is TRBJ1-4 and V is TRBV30, with a tentative D call TRBD1 (5 bases). The CDR3 extends over 12 amino acids. Trimming left V 5 bases short and J 12 bases short, with 16 bases between. CDR1 is GTSNPN and CDR2 is SVGIG in the germline V gene (reference sequence). CDR3 in DNA: TGTGCCTGGCTCCCGGAGGGGCAGGAACTGTTTTTT. It codes for CAWLPEGQELFF.

The J gene is TRBJ2-7, the V gene TRBV7-2; tentatively, D is TRBD2 (6 bases). The CDR3 is 14 amino acids. Germline CDR1 is SGHTA and CDR2 is FQGNSA. Trimming left V 3 bases short and J 2 bases short, with 11 bases between. The CDR3 spells CASSFHSGTYEQYF. Written as DNA, the CDR3 is TGTGCCAGCAGCTTCCATAGCGGTACCTACGAGCAGTACTTC.

The rearrangement links TRBV5-1 to TRBJ2-1; the D gene is possibly TRBD1 (6 bases). Trimming removed 6 bases at V and 2 bases at J, with 18 bases between. This CDR3 is built from 16 residues. Germline V gene sequence: CDR1 SGHRS, CDR2 YFSETQ. The CDR3 DNA follows: TGCGCCAGCAAAAAACCCGAAGCAGGGGCCTACAATGAGCAGTTCTTC. Residues: CASKKPEAGAYNEQFF. Full variable domain (rest looked up from reference TRBV5-1 and TRBJ2-1): KAGVTQTPRYLIKTRGQQVTLSCSPISGHRSVSWYQQTPGQGLQFLFEYFSETQRNKGNFPGRFSGRQFSNSRSEMNVSTLELGDSALYLCASKKPEAGAYNEQFFGPGTRLTVL.

This clonotype was counted only a few times. The chain links TRBV5-1 to TRBJ2-7; TRBD2 is a possible D gene (6 bases). The CDR3 length is 15 residues. The V end lost 3 bases, the J end lost 3 bases, and 16 bases lay between the germline ends. Germline CDR1 and CDR2: SGHRS and YFSETQ. The DNA for the CDR3 is TGCGCCAGCAGCTCGCGGGACGGAGGTTTCTACGAGCAGTACTTC. This sequence encodes CASSSRDGGFYEQYF.

This clonotype has a handful of counts. The rearrangement joins TRBV20-1 to TRBJ2-1; D ambiguous. V lost 7 bases, J lost 7 bases, and 8 bases lay in between. Germline CDR1 is DFQATT and CDR2 is SNEGSKA (reference sequence). This CDR3 has 10 amino acids. CDR3 sequence (DNA): TGCAGTGTTCCCGGGAATGAGCAGTTCTTC. Translated: CSVPGNEQFF.

This chain connects TRBV7-3 to TRBJ2-6; D gene uncertain. CDR1 and CDR2 (germline): SGHTA, FQGTGA. V was clipped by 4 bases and J by 1 base, with 5 bases between them. The CDR3 covers 14 residues. CDR3 in DNA: TGTGCCAGCAGCTCCGTTTCTGGGGCCAACGTCCTGACTTTC. Translated, it gives CASSSVSGANVLTF.